These 9 T cell receptor beta chains were all obtained from the same sample, sequenced in a study of T cell responses to AZD1222 COVID-19 vaccine. Assay used: immunoSEQ multiplex PCR; TCRdb lists only in-frame clones, some missing. The sample holds some 150,000 clones; around 90% are singletons and the top ten take approximately 19%. This specimen was peripheral blood, taken on day 0 of AZD1222 vaccination. Receptors were obtained from an adult in good health.

V gene TRBV7-9 combines with J gene TRBJ2-1, with D maybe TRBD2 (5 bases). V lost 5 bases and J 8 bases, leaving 13 bases between the germline ends. Germline CDR1 reads SEHNR; CDR2 reads FQNEAQ (reference sequence). This CDR3 contains 13 residues. The CDR3 loop reads CASSGGGYDEQFF. The CDR3 nucleotides are TGTGCCAGCAGCGGAGGCGGGTACGATGAGCAGTTCTTC.

This clone has just a few counts. V and J are TRBV4-1 and TRBJ2-1; possibly TRBD1 or TRBD2 for D (5 bases each). In germline, CDR1 is MGHRA, CDR2 YSYEKL. The CDR3 runs 16 residues. V gave up 0 bases and J gave up 3 bases, with 12 bases separating them. The CDR3 nucleotides are TGCGCCAGCAGCCAAGAAACGAGGGGCTACTACAATGAGCAGTTCTTC. Its translation: CASSQETRGYYNEQFF.

The J gene is TRBJ2-2, the V gene TRBV19, with D perhaps TRBD2 (5 bases). Germline CDR1 is LNHDA and CDR2 is SQIVND (reference sequence). CDR3 size: 15 residues. V gave up 9 bases and J gave up 4 bases, with 18 bases separating them. This CDR3 reads CASEPETIPTGELFF. The CDR3 bases are TGTGCCAGCGAACCGGAGACTATTCCCACCGGGGAGCTGTTTTTT.

V is TRBV7-6 and J is TRBJ1-3; possible D gene TRBD1, 5 bases. The CDR3 has 17 amino acids. Germline-derived CDR1 and CDR2 are SGHVS and FNYEAQ. The V end was cut by 4 bases, the J end by 0 bases, with 16 bases between. CDR3 in amino acids: CASSSPHGGDSGNTIYF. In DNA, the CDR3 is TGTGCCAGCAGCTCCCCTCACGGGGGGGACTCTGGAAACACCATATATTTT.

The chain links TRBV7-2 to TRBJ2-2; no clear D gene. The CDR3 has 12 amino acids. Germline V gene lookup returns CDR1 SGHTA and CDR2 FQGNSA. Trimming shortened V by 2 bases and J by 11 bases, and 9 bases separated the two germline ends. The CDR3 protein is CASSLLWLELFF. CDR3 nucleotide sequence: TGTGCCAGCAGCTTATTATGGTTAGAGCTGTTTTTT.

The chain is built from TRBV21-1 and TRBJ2-7; TRBD1, as called in the table, went unchecked against the DNA. TRBV21-1 is tagged as a pseudogene. The CDR3 loop spans 15 amino acids. The CDR3 DNA sequence: TGTGCCAGCAGCAAAGATAGGGACAGGAGGTACGAGCAGTACTTC. Translation gives CASSKDRDRRYEQYF.

In nucleotides, the CDR3 is TGTGCCAGCAGTTTTTCTGCGCTAGCGGGAGATACGAACACCGGGGAGCTGTTTTTT. It translates to CASSFSALAGDTNTGELFF. The chain is built from TRBV27 and TRBJ2-2; 10 positions agree with TRBD2. CDR3 length equals 19 residues. CDR1 and CDR2 (germline): MNHEY, SMNVEV (reference sequence). V shed 3 bases, J shed 0 bases, and the junction held 10 bases outside the gene matches.

The chain combines TRBV19 with TRBJ1-3; D perhaps matches TRBD1 (5 bases). V lost 4 bases and J lost 7, with 14 bases in between. Germline values: CDR1 LNHDA, CDR2 SQIVND (reference sequence). The CDR3 consists of 14 residues. The CDR3 reads CASSRDLERNTIYF. Written as DNA, the CDR3 is TGTGCCAGTAGTAGGGACCTAGAAAGGAACACCATATATTTT.

The J gene is TRBJ1-6, the V gene TRBV7-8; 7 nucleotides line up with TRBD1. Germline CDR1 reads SGHVS; CDR2 reads FQNEAQ. With 5 bases clipped from V and 8 bases from J, the junction kept 9 bases outside the gene matches. The CDR3 extends over 15 amino acids. CDR3 nucleotide sequence: TGTGCCAGCAGCGCCCAGGGGGGTAAAGATTCACCCCTCCACTTT. Its translation: CASSAQGGKDSPLHF.